This T cell receptor beta chain was captured by sequencing in a study of T-cell reconstitution after alpha-beta-depleted transplantation in children. Regarding the study as a whole: Surviving recipient T cells and thymic progenitors accounted for the high day-60 TCRbeta diversity observed in some patients. Expanded graft clones numbering several hundred reportedly gave rise to alpha-beta T cells about two months after transplant.

TCRbeta library preparation incorporated unique molecular identifiers. TCRdb processed the PCR reads anew with MiXCR; each CDR3 protein has one entry. The table has tens of thousands of distinct CDR3 sequences, around 5.9% seen once; the top ten hold about 30%. CDR1 SQVTM and CDR2 ANQGSEA come from the germline V gene. This CDR3 contains 15 residues. Trimming took off 4 bases at V and 2 bases at J, with 17 bases between the two ends. This clonotype was observed many times. The antigen remains unidentified. The specimen comprised PBMCs, mostly from graft donor cells, sampled 60 days after TCRalphabeta/CD19-depleted stem cell transplant. This chain connects TRBV29-1 to TRBJ2-5; D is perhaps TRBD1 (5 bases). This clonotype was obtained from a female patient between 2 and 15 years old who had a stem cell transplant for aplastic anemia, so the T cells may come from the graft donor. As DNA, the CDR3 is TGCAGCGTTGTCGGACACCAGTGGCAGCAAGAGACCCAGTACTTC. This gives the protein CSVVGHQWQQETQYF.